The clone carrying this TCR beta chain has more than one count but fewer than ten. Its specificity is unknown. The source of the sample is a study of cytomegalovirus exposure and HLA in healthy donors. Study-level findings and limits: CMV serostatus was the sole immune exposure information available. Later work found that TCR association rates differed between HLA loci; DRB1 had the most and HLA-C the fewest. Fewer N-insertions than the 666-donor mean were reportedly shown by an Asian-associated ancestry cluster in a later analysis.

With 60 Vbeta and 13 Jbeta primers, the PCR was carried out. Assay used: immunoSEQ multiplex PCR; TCRdb lists only in-frame clones, some missing. The data hold 45,000 to 65,000 clones, with around 72% observed a single time. V lost 0 bases to trimming and J lost 4 bases, with 18 bases between them. This CDR3 has 17 amino acids. Donors showed nominal health when sampled, although they likely had unrecorded immune exposures. Sequenced: PBMCs. This receptor was identified in a woman aged 45-65 years in good health and CMV-seropositive. The gene calls are TRBV23-1 and TRBJ1-2, with D hard to call. TRBV23-1 is an open reading frame, and its role is uncertain. CDR3 amino acids: CASSQSEVELPIYGYTF. CDR3 DNA: TGCGCCAGCAGTCAATCGGAGGTAGAGCTCCCCATCTATGGCTACACCTTC.